The 19 T cell receptor beta chains reported below all come from one sample, sequenced in a study of T cell responses to AZD1222 COVID-19 vaccine. Repertoires were generated with immunoSEQ multiplex PCR, while TCRdb's copy carries only in-frame clones and drops some. This table holds approximately 110,000 clones, approximately 85% found once. The sample here was peripheral blood, taken on day 0 of AZD1222 vaccination. Source of these receptors: an adult in good health.

The chain uses TRBV27 and TRBJ1-3, with D uncertain. Looked up from germline, CDR1 is MNHEY and CDR2 is SMNVEV (reference sequence). The CDR3 is 16 residues long. The V and J ends lost 5 bases and 5 bases respectively, with 19 bases between them. The CDR3 protein is CASSPARVSGRNTIYF. CDR3 nucleotides: TGTGCCAGCAGTCCCGCGAGGGTGAGCGGTAGAAACACCATATATTTT.

The rearrangement joins TRBV24-1 to TRBJ1-5; TRBD1 matches at 8 bases. Unmatched junction bases numbered 4, after V lost 7 bases and J lost 15 bases. The germline CDR1 and CDR2 sequences are KGHDR and SFDVKD. This CDR3 contains 10 residues. CDR3 bases: TGTGCCACCAGGGGAGGACAGGGGCATTTT. It codes for CATRGGQGHF.

The V gene is TRBV4-3, the J gene TRBJ1-1; the D is unclear. The CDR3 loop spans 13 amino acids. V shed 1 base and J shed 4 bases, with 7 bases lying between them. Germline values: CDR1 LGHNA, CDR2 YSLEER. The chain's CDR3 is CASSQALRTEAFF. CDR3 nucleotides: TGCGCCAGCAGCCAAGCTCTCCGCACTGAAGCTTTCTTT.

CDR3 residues: CSVGTQETQYF. For the CDR3, the DNA is TGCAGCGTCGGGACCCAAGAGACCCAGTACTTC. The rearrangement uses TRBV29-1 and TRBJ2-5, with D perhaps TRBD1 or TRBD2 (5 bases each). Germline CDR1 is SQVTM and CDR2 is ANQGSEA. V lost 6 bases and J 1 base, leaving 6 bases between the germline ends. This CDR3 contains 11 residues.

The genes are TRBV28 and TRBJ1-6; D not certain. Germline V CDR1 and CDR2: MDHEN, SYDVKM. The length of the CDR3 is 14 residues. The V end was cut by 5 bases, the J end by 10 bases, with 15 bases between. The CDR3, as DNA: TGTGCCAGCAGTCTGACCCGACGGGAATCACCCCTCCACTTT. This sequence encodes CASSLTRRESPLHF.

V and J are TRBV19 and TRBJ2-7; 9 bases map to TRBD1. There are 14 residues in the CDR3. Germline CDR1 and CDR2: LNHDA and SQIVND (reference sequence). V lost 4 bases and J lost 5; bases outside the gene matches: 6. The CDR3: CASSTQRTGDEQYF. Here the CDR3 DNA reads TGTGCCAGTAGTACCCAAAGGACAGGGGACGAGCAGTACTTC.

This chain connects TRBV24-1 to TRBJ2-7; D remains unclear. Trimming left V 8 bases short and J 1 base short, with 14 bases between. Germline lookup yields CDR1 KGHDR and CDR2 SFDVKD. The CDR3 is 14 amino acids. As DNA, the CDR3 is TGTGCCACCATTCGGTTGGGCAGGTCCTACGAGCAGTACTTC. Its translation: CATIRLGRSYEQYF.

The CDR3 sequence is CATSPSGTGGEKLFF. The CDR3 nucleotides are TGTGCCACCAGTCCAAGCGGGACAGGGGGCGAAAAACTGTTTTTT. This chain connects TRBV24-1 to TRBJ1-4; 12 positions match TRBD1. The germline CDR1 and CDR2 sequences are KGHDR and SFDVKD. The V segment lost 6 bases and the J segment 8 bases; nucleotides outside the gene matches: 6. CDR3 length equals 15 residues.

This chain connects TRBV18 to TRBJ2-7; weak D call: TRBD1 (5 bases). CDR1 and CDR2 from the germline V gene are KGHSH and LQKENI. The V end was cut by 3 bases, the J end by 4 bases, with 16 bases between. CDR3 length: 15 residues. CDR3 amino acids: CASSPSLGARYEQYF. The CDR3, as DNA: TGTGCCAGCTCACCCTCTTTAGGGGCGAGGTACGAGCAGTACTTC.

The rearrangement joins TRBV27 to TRBJ1-1; D is possibly TRBD1 (6 bases). The germline CDR1 and CDR2 sequences are MNHEY and SMNVEV (reference sequence). This CDR3 comprises 15 residues. V dropped 5 bases and J dropped 0 bases, with 13 bases sitting between them. CDR3 amino acids: CASSERQALNTEAFF. CDR3 in DNA: TGTGCCAGCAGTGAAAGACAGGCGTTGAACACTGAAGCTTTCTTT.

The chain combines TRBV18 with TRBJ1-2; possible D gene TRBD1, 5 bases. Germline CDR1 is KGHSH and CDR2 is LQKENI. Deletions cut 3 bases from V and 4 bases from J, with 15 bases between. The CDR3 covers 15 residues. The CDR3: CASSPAGGVGYGYTF. In DNA form, the CDR3 reads TGTGCCAGCTCACCTGCCGGGGGTGTGGGCTATGGCTACACCTTC.

J is TRBJ1-1 and V is TRBV14, with TRBD1 matching over 8 bases. Germline loops: CDR1 SGHDN, CDR2 FVKESK. CDR3 length equals 18 residues. V lost 8 bases, J lost 5 bases, and 22 bases stayed unmatched. This chain's CDR3 is CASSSRQGAGFRVTEAFF. The CDR3, as DNA: TGTGCCAGCTCCAGTAGGCAGGGGGCCGGATTTAGAGTGACTGAAGCTTTCTTT.

The CDR3: CATGTSNTGELFF. Written as DNA, the CDR3 is TGTGCCACCGGGACATCCAACACCGGGGAGCTGTTTTTT. The genes are TRBV24-1 and TRBJ2-2, with TRBD1 as a possible D gene (6 bases). Trimming left V 9 bases short and J 2 bases short, with 9 bases between. The CDR3 totals 13 residues. CDR1 and CDR2 from the germline V gene are KGHDR and SFDVKD.

This rearrangement joins TRBV15 to TRBJ1-6; D perhaps matches TRBD1 (5 bases). Trimming removed 0 bases from V and 6 bases from J, with 9 bases in between. Germline loops: CDR1 LNHNV, CDR2 YYDKDF (reference sequence). CDR3 length: 15 residues. The CDR3 spells CATSREGRVNSPLHF. In DNA form, the CDR3 reads TGTGCCACCAGCAGAGAGGGCAGGGTTAATTCACCCCTCCACTTT.

A word on this clone: This sample includes further DNA sequences coding for the same CDR3. The rearrangement links TRBV6-2 or TRBV6-3 to TRBJ2-7; a possible D gene is TRBD2 (5 bases). V was pared by 4 bases and J by 1 base, with 8 bases between. This CDR3 has 13 amino acids. CDR1 is MNHEY, CDR2 SVGEGT, per germline. CDR3 in DNA: TGTGCCAGCAGTTTACCGGGGTCCTACGAGCAGTACTTC. Residues: CASSLPGSYEQYF.

The genes are TRBV4-2 and TRBJ2-3, with 14 bases identical to TRBD2. CDR3 size: 18 residues. Unmatched junction bases numbered 11, after V lost 3 bases and J lost 6 bases. Germline V gene lookup returns CDR1 LGHNA and CDR2 YNFKEQ. The chain's CDR3 is CASSHLSLTSGGADTQYF. The CDR3 DNA reads TGTGCCAGCAGCCATCTCAGTTTGACTAGCGGGGGGGCGGATACGCAGTATTTT.

The chain uses TRBV6-5 and TRBJ2-7; D unresolved. The ends were cut back, 8 bases at V and 3 bases at J, with 14 bases in the middle. CDR3 length: 13 amino acids. Germline V CDR1 and CDR2: MNHEY, SVGAGI. The CDR3 sequence is CASSPGPLYEQYF. CDR3 nucleotide sequence: TGTGCCAGCTCCCCTGGACCTCTCTACGAGCAGTACTTC.

This chain links TRBV20-1 with TRBJ2-5; 12 bases align to TRBD2. J lost 5 bases, V lost 6 bases, and 10 bases had no gene match. CDR3 size: 15 residues. Germline values: CDR1 DFQATT, CDR2 SNEGSKA (reference sequence). The CDR3 protein is CSASPSSGGAETQYF. For the CDR3, the DNA is TGCAGTGCCAGTCCCTCTAGCGGGGGGGCGGAGACCCAGTACTTC.

The genes are TRBV7-6 and TRBJ1-3; TRBD1 is a possible D gene (5 bases). The CDR3 has 16 residues. Germline CDR1 is SGHVS and CDR2 is FNYEAQ. V was cut by 5 bases and J by 0 bases, with 14 bases left in between. In DNA form, the CDR3 reads TGTGCCAGCAGCCCCCGACAGCTACTCTCTGGAAACACCATATATTTT. This gives the protein CASSPRQLLSGNTIYF.